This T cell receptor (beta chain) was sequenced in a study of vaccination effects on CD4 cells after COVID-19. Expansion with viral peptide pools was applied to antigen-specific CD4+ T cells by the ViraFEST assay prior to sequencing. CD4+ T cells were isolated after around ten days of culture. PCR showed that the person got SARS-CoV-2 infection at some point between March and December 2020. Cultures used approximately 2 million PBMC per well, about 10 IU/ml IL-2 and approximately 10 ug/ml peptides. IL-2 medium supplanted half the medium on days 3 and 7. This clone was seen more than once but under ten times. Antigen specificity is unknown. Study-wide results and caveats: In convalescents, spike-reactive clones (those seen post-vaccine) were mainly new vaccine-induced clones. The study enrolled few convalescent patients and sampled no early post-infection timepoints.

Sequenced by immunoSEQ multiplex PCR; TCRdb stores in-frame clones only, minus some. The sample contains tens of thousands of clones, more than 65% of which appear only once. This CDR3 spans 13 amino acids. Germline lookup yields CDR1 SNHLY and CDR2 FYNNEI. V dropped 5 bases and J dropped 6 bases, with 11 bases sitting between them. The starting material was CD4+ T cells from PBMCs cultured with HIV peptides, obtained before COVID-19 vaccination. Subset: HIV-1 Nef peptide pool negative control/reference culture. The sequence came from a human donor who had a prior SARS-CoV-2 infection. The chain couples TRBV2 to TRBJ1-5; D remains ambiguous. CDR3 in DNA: TGTGCCAGCAGTTTAATACGGGTTCAGCCCCAGCATTTT. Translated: CASSLIRVQPQHF.